The 20 T cell receptor beta chains below come from one sample, sequenced in a study of T-cell reconstitution after alpha-beta-depleted transplantation in children. Molecular barcoding with unique molecular identifiers was used for the TCRbeta library. TCRdb processed the PCR reads anew with MiXCR; each CDR3 protein has one entry. The table includes over 90,000 distinct CDR3 sequences, under 7% detected once. The sequences come from PBMCs, mostly from graft donor cells, collected 60 days after TCRalphabeta/CD19-depleted stem cell transplant. The receptors originated from a female patient aged 2 to 10 who had a stem cell transplant for Fanconi anemia, so the T cells may come from the graft donor.

The V and J genes are TRBV5-1 and TRBJ1-1; D is unclear. Germline CDR1 SGHRS, CDR2 YFSETQ. The CDR3 loop spans 13 amino acids. Trimming took 0 bases from V and 11 from J, leaving 14 bases between them. This CDR3 reads CASSLGSRVSAFF. The CDR3 DNA reads as TGCGCCAGCAGCTTGGGGAGTCGGGTTTCTGCTTTCTTT.

This clonotype was observed at least ten times. The V gene is TRBV28, the J gene TRBJ2-7; tentatively, D is TRBD2 (6 bases). Germline V lookup: CDR1 MDHEN, CDR2 SYDVKM. Trimming shortened V by 5 bases and J by 2 bases, and 13 bases separated the two germline ends. CDR3 length: 14 residues. CDR3 region: CASSVGRGTYEQYF. CDR3 sequence (DNA): TGTGCCAGCAGTGTAGGACGGGGGACCTACGAGCAGTACTTC.

There are many counts of this clonotype. This chain links TRBV3-1 with TRBJ2-3; D perhaps matches TRBD2 (5 bases). Trimming took off 0 bases at V and 6 bases at J, with 13 bases between the two ends. Germline values: CDR1 LGHDT, CDR2 YNNKEL (reference sequence). The CDR3 spans 15 residues. CDR3 sequence reads: CASSQDAPPGDTQYF. DNA of the CDR3: TGTGCCAGCAGCCAAGATGCACCCCCGGGGGATACGCAGTATTTT.

This clonotype has at least ten counts. The chain is built from TRBV3-1 and TRBJ2-2, with D perhaps matching TRBD2 (6 bases). Per the germline V gene, CDR1 is LGHDT and CDR2 is YNNKEL (reference sequence). The CDR3 is 16 residues long. V was pared by 2 bases and J by 3 bases, with 13 bases between. CDR3 loop: CASSQTSFFDTGELFF. The CDR3 nucleotides read TGTGCCAGCAGCCAAACTAGCTTCTTCGACACCGGGGAGCTGTTTTTT.

This clonotype was recorded at least ten times. The CDR3 coding sequence is TGTGCCAGCAGTTTGGTGATGGTGGAGGGACTAGCGGGAGGAAGATTCTACAATGAGCAGTTCTTC. This gives the protein CASSLVMVEGLAGGRFYNEQFF. V usage is TRBV27 and J usage is TRBJ2-1, with 15 bases lining up with TRBD2. Germline V lookup: CDR1 MNHEY, CDR2 SMNVEV (reference sequence). V shed 3 bases and J 3 bases; nucleotides not matched to a gene: 18. The CDR3 spans 22 residues.

In its sample, this clonotype was seen many times. The chain has TRBV5-6 and TRBJ1-5, with no clear D. The CDR3 is made up of 12 amino acids. The germline V gene has CDR1 SGHDT and CDR2 YYEEEE. V shed 7 bases and J shed 4 bases, with 9 bases lying between them. CDR3 residues: CASHSPNQPQHF. The CDR3 nucleotides read TGTGCCAGCCATTCTCCTAATCAGCCCCAGCATTTT.

The chain recombines TRBV6-2 or TRBV6-3 with TRBJ2-3; TRBD2 aligns across 14 bases. Germline V CDR1 and CDR2: MNHEY, SVGEGT. This CDR3 is built from 20 residues. Trimming at V came to 6 bases and at J to 1 base, leaving 15 bases not matched to a gene. CDR3 amino acids: CASRQGLAGVSGFRTDTQYF. In nucleotides, the CDR3 is TGTGCCAGCAGACAGGGACTAGCGGGAGTATCGGGGTTTCGCACAGATACGCAGTATTTT.

This clonotype was observed at least ten times. The V and J genes are TRBV24-1 and TRBJ2-1; TRBD2 might be the D (6 bases). V gave up 5 bases and J gave up 13 bases, with 11 bases separating them. Per germline, CDR1 KGHDR and CDR2 SFDVKD. The CDR3 contains 11 residues. CDR3 DNA: TGTGCCACCAGTGGTAGCGGCACTCAGTTCTTC. Translation: CATSGSGTQFF.

The V call is TRBV5-1, the J call TRBJ2-3; a weak D match, TRBD2 (7 bases). The CDR3 extends over 16 amino acids. Germline CDR1 SGHRS, CDR2 YFSETQ. Trimming shortened V by 0 bases and J by 0 bases, and 11 bases separated the two germline ends. The chain's CDR3 is CASSLVGGGSTDTQYF. The CDR3 DNA sequence: TGCGCCAGCAGCTTGGTAGGGGGGGGGAGCACAGATACGCAGTATTTT.

This clonotype was seen more than once but under ten times. The CDR3 coding sequence is TGTGCCAGCAGAAGAAAACTAGCGGCGAACACCGGGGAGCTGTTTTTT. Translation gives CASRRKLAANTGELFF. The chain couples TRBV2 to TRBJ2-2, with 8 bases aligning to TRBD2. Losses at the gene ends were 6 bases for V and 0 bases for J; bases not matched to a gene: 6. Germline V gene lookup returns CDR1 SNHLY and CDR2 FYNNEI. CDR3 size: 16 residues.

This clonotype came up many times. The chain joins TRBV28 to TRBJ2-7; TRBD2 matches 8 bases. Germline V gene data show CDR1 as MDHEN and CDR2 as SYDVKM. The V and J ends lost 5 bases and 5 bases, in that order; junction bases with no gene match: 8. This CDR3 has 14 amino acids. CDR3 amino acids: CASSQKREYNEQYF. The CDR3, as DNA: TGTGCCAGCAGTCAGAAGCGGGAGTATAACGAGCAGTACTTC. The full variable domain, its missing parts supplied by reference TRBV28 and TRBJ2-7, is DVKVTQSSRYLVKRTGEKVFLECVQDMDHENMFWYRQDPGLGLRLIYFSYDVKMKEKGDIPEGYSVSREKKERFSLILESASTNQTSMYLCASSQKREYNEQYFGPGTRLTVT.

The chain is built from TRBV5-1 and TRBJ1-1; possible D gene TRBD1, 6 bases. V lost 2 bases to trimming and J lost 10 bases, with 15 bases between them. CDR3 size: 13 residues. Germline values: CDR1 SGHRS, CDR2 YFSETQ. The CDR3 sequence: CASSLKGGQSAFF. Written as DNA, the CDR3 is TGCGCCAGCAGCTTAAAGGGGGGCCAGTCAGCTTTCTTT.

The sample holds a few counts of this clonotype. This sequence joins TRBV30 and TRBJ2-2; tentative D call: TRBD1 (5 bases). The CDR3 has 13 residues. Germline V gene lookup returns CDR1 GTSNPN and CDR2 SVGIG (reference sequence). V was pared by 7 bases and J by 6 bases, with 15 bases between. CDR3 coding DNA: TGTGCCTTCCCAGGGTCGGCGTCCGGGGAGCTGTTTTTT. It is translated as CAFPGSASGELFF.

This clonotype appeared many times. This chain uses TRBV20-1 with TRBJ2-7, with D perhaps TRBD2 (5 bases). This CDR3 has 14 amino acids. Germline-derived CDR1 and CDR2 are DFQATT and SNEGSKA (reference sequence). The germline V and J ends were trimmed by 3 bases and 2 bases, with 14 bases remaining between them. The CDR3 bases are TGCAGTGCTAGCCTAGGACTTAGGACCTACGAGCAGTACTTC. Translated, it gives CSASLGLRTYEQYF.

In its sample, this clonotype was seen many times. V is TRBV18 and J is TRBJ2-3, with a possible D match to TRBD2 (5 bases). This CDR3 is 18 amino acids long. V gave up 3 bases and J gave up 0 bases, with 19 bases separating them. Germline-derived CDR1 and CDR2 are KGHSH and LQKENI. The CDR3 region has the DNA TGTGCCAGCTCACCCGCGGGTCGGTTTGAAACTAGCACAGATACGCAGTATTTT. It specifies CASSPAGRFETSTDTQYF.

In this sample, this clonotype turned up many times. V gene TRBV20-1 combines with J gene TRBJ2-7; 7 nucleotides line up with TRBD1. Germline-derived CDR1 and CDR2 are DFQATT and SNEGSKA (reference sequence). The V segment lost 1 base and the J segment 0 bases; nucleotides outside the gene matches: 6. The CDR3 sequence is 15 residues long. The CDR3 here is CSARGDSSSSYEQYF. CDR3 nucleotide sequence: TGCAGTGCTAGAGGGGACAGCTCGAGCTCCTACGAGCAGTACTTC.

The chain couples TRBV2 to TRBJ2-1; perhaps TRBD1 as D (5 bases). V dropped 10 bases and J dropped 0 bases, with 13 bases sitting between them. CDR1 is SNHLY and CDR2 is FYNNEI in the germline V gene. The CDR3 is made up of 14 amino acids. The CDR3 is CANQGASSYNEQFF. CDR3 DNA: TGTGCCAACCAAGGGGCGAGCTCCTACAATGAGCAGTTCTTC. The entire variable domain, with the rest obtained from reference TRBV2 and TRBJ2-1, is as follows: EPEVTQTPSHQVTQMGQEVILRCVPISNHLYFYWYRQILGQKVEFLVSFYNNEISEKSEIFDDQFSVERPDGSNFTLKIRSTKLEDSAMYFCANQGASSYNEQFFGPGTRLTVL.

Many counts were recorded for this clonotype. V is TRBV29-1 and J is TRBJ2-1; D is uncertain. Trimming left V 3 bases short and J 9 bases short, with 15 bases between. The CDR3 covers 13 residues. Germline assignment: CDR1 SQVTM and CDR2 ANQGSEA. Written as DNA, the CDR3 is TGCAGCGTTGAGGAGAAGAGGAAAGGTGAGCAGTTCTTC. Amino acid sequence: CSVEEKRKGEQFF.

This clonotype was seen repeatedly, ten times or more. As DNA, the CDR3 is TGTGCCAGTAGTATACTGGGGACAGATACGCAGTATTTT. This sequence encodes CASSILGTDTQYF. This chain connects TRBV19 to TRBJ2-3, with D uncertain. The CDR3 runs 13 residues. V lost 2 bases and J lost 3, with 6 bases in between. Looked up from germline, CDR1 is LNHDA and CDR2 is SQIVND (reference sequence).

This clonotype was picked up many times. The chain combines TRBV12-3 or TRBV12-4 with TRBJ2-2; possibly TRBD1 for D (6 bases). The V end was cut by 7 bases, the J end by 6 bases, with 15 bases between. This CDR3 has 14 residues. In nucleotides, the CDR3 is TGTGCCAGCAAAGCGGACAGTGCCCCCGGGGAGCTGTTTTTT. Its translation is CASKADSAPGELFF.